This is a list of T cell receptor beta chains from one sample in a study of T-cell reconstitution after alpha-beta-depleted transplantation in children. TCRdb reprocessed the PCR reads with MiXCR, giving one entry per CDR3 protein. The sample holds approximately 230,000 distinct CDR3 sequences, around 25% seen once. Sequenced here: PBMCs, mostly from graft donor cells, sampled 360 days after TCRalphabeta/CD19-depleted stem cell transplant. These receptors were collected from a female patient aged 2 to 10 who had a stem cell transplant for congenital amegakaryocytic thrombocytopenia, so the T cells may come from the graft donor. CDR3s include the opening cysteine and the closing phenylalanine or tryptophan. A D gene is named only where the DNA matches it firmly. A row's size may be missing; if present it is once, few, many or a size class.

abundance,v_gene,j_gene,d_gene,CDR3nt,CDR3aa
few,TRBV7-8,TRBJ2-5,TRBD2,TGTGCCAGCAGCTTTCCGAGGACTAGCGGGAGTTCGGGCCGGGAGACCCAGTACTTC,CASSFPRTSGSSGRETQYF
few,TRBV28,TRBJ2-7,.,TGTGCCAGCAGTTTAGCTGTGTACGAGCAGTACTTC,CASSLAVYEQYF
few,TRBV27,TRBJ2-2,.,TGTGCCAGCGGAAAGTTCTTCGGAACGGGGCACACCGGGGAGCTGTTTTTT,CASGKFFGTGHTGELFF
.,TRBV12-3/TRBV12-4,TRBJ2-5,TRBD2,TGTGCCAGCAGTTTGGGTCGGACTAGCGGGGCCCAAGAGACCCAGTACTTC,CASSLGRTSGAQETQYF
few,TRBV7-9,TRBJ1-1,.,TGTGCCAGCAGGGGCGGTGAAGCTTTCTTT,CASRGGEAFF
.,TRBV28,TRBJ2-4,.,TGTGCCAGCAGCGAAGAGGGTAGCCAGGCAAACATTCAGTACTTC,CASSEEGSQANIQYF
.,TRBV12-3/TRBV12-4,TRBJ2-7,TRBD1,TGTGCCAGCAGTTTAGCCGGGACAGGGCTCGAGCAGTACTTC,CASSLAGTGLEQYF
many,TRBV7-2,TRBJ2-3,TRBD2,TGTGCCAGCAGCCGGGTGAGCGGGAGGGCCATAGATACGCAGTATTTT,CASSRVSGRAIDTQYF
.,TRBV7-9,TRBJ2-2,.,TGTGCCAGCAGCGATTACAGGAACACCGGGGAGCTGTTTTTT,CASSDYRNTGELFF
.,TRBV7-6,TRBJ2-2,.,TGTGCCAGCAGCTTATGGTCCAGGGACGAGGTTGGAACCGGGGAGCTGTTTTTT,CASSLWSRDEVGTGELFF
.,TRBV5-1,TRBJ2-1,TRBD2,TGCGCCAGCAGCTTGGTGGTATGGACTAGCCGCCCCCCCCGCAATGAGCAGTTCTTC,CASSLVVWTSRPPRNEQFF
few,TRBV12-3/TRBV12-4,TRBJ2-5,.,TGTGCCAGCAGTTTACAGCAACAAGAGACCCAGTACTTC,CASSLQQQETQYF
few,TRBV5-1,TRBJ2-2,.,TGCGCCAGCAGCTTGTCATGGACACCGAATCCCGGGGAGCTGTTTTTT,CASSLSWTPNPGELFF
once,TRBV5-1,TRBJ2-5,TRBD1,TGCGCCAGCAGCTTGGTTTCTTGGGACAGAGGGGAGACCCAGTACTTC,CASSLVSWDRGETQYF
few,TRBV2,TRBJ2-3,.,TGTGCCAGCAGTGATGGTTATTTAGTTTCCCAGACGCAGTATTTT,CASSDGYLVSQTQYF
few,TRBV6-1,TRBJ2-3,TRBD2,TGTGCCAGCAGACCCCTAGCGGGGGTTAGCACAGATACGCAGTATTTT,CASRPLAGVSTDTQYF
few,TRBV12-3/TRBV12-4,TRBJ1-1,TRBD1,TGTGCCAGCAGTTTTGACAGGGGGGGTAGTTATCACCTTTTT,CASSFDRGGSYHLF
few,TRBV20-1,TRBJ2-4,.,TGCAGTGCTACTCGGATAGGAGGACTAGCCAAAAACATTCAGTACTTC,CSATRIGGLAKNIQYF
few,TRBV30,TRBJ1-6,TRBD1,TGTGCCTGGAGTGAAACCGGGACAGGCCGCTCACCCCTCCACTTT,CAWSETGTGRSPLHF
.,TRBV4-1,TRBJ2-5,.,TGCGCCAGCAGCCAACCTTACGTCAGGCCGGAGACCCAGTACTTC,CASSQPYVRPETQYF
many,TRBV12-3/TRBV12-4,TRBJ2-7,.,TGTGCCAGCAGTTCTGGGAGTCCCCACGAGCAGTACTTC,CASSSGSPHEQYF
few,TRBV6-2/TRBV6-3,TRBJ2-7,TRBD1,TGTGCCAGCAGTTACGGGGTTACCCGGGACAGGGGGCCCGAGCAGTACTTC,CASSYGVTRDRGPEQYF
few,TRBV20-1,TRBJ2-1,.,TGCAGTGCGTCACAAAGCAGCGGCCATGAGCAGTTCTTC,CSASQSSGHEQFF
few,TRBV4-2,TRBJ2-1,.,TGTGCCAGCAGCCAAGCCGCAGGGGTCATTGAGCAGTTCTTC,CASSQAAGVIEQFF
few,TRBV12-3/TRBV12-4,TRBJ1-1,.,TGTGCCAGCAGTTTAAGCTACGGAAGTGAAGCTTTCTTT,CASSLSYGSEAFF
.,TRBV27,TRBJ2-7,TRBD2,TGTGCCAGCAGTTTATCGAGCGGGGGCAGATACGAGCAGTACTTC,CASSLSSGGRYEQYF